These 24 T cell receptor beta chains share one sample of origin, sequenced in a study of blood T cell repertoires in COVID-19. This table comes from immunoSEQ multiplex PCR, and its TCRdb copy is limited to in-frame clones, with some not included. The table lists some 270,000 clones, approximately 85% of them singletons. Specimen: PBMCs or T cells enriched from blood (not recorded which). These receptors all come from a woman in her twenties or thirties who had recovered from COVID-19.

V gene TRBV9 combines with J gene TRBJ2-6; D possibly corresponds to TRBD1 (6 bases). The CDR3 has 15 residues. Germline CDR1 and CDR2: SGDLS and YYNGEE. V was shortened by 4 bases and J by 4 bases, with 12 bases between the two germline ends. CDR3 protein: CASSTTGRGANVLTF. The CDR3 bases are TGTGCCAGCAGCACTACAGGGAGAGGGGCCAACGTCCTGACTTTC.

V gene TRBV6-5 combines with J gene TRBJ2-2; 8 bases line up with TRBD1. Germline V gene lookup returns CDR1 MNHEY and CDR2 SVGAGI. The CDR3 has 14 residues. The ends lost 8 bases at V and 4 bases at J; junction bases unmatched: 6. The CDR3 loop reads CASGDRGGTGELFF. The CDR3, as DNA: TGTGCCAGCGGCGACAGGGGAGGCACCGGGGAGCTGTTTTTT.

The V gene is TRBV19, the J gene TRBJ1-1; the match to TRBD1 covers 10 bases. The V segment lost 6 bases and the J segment 4 bases; nucleotides outside the gene matches: 5. The CDR3 consists of 14 residues. Germline CDR1 is LNHDA and CDR2 is SQIVND (reference sequence). This CDR3 reads CASRSRDRGTEAFF. CDR3 DNA: TGTGCCAGTAGATCCCGGGACAGGGGCACTGAAGCTTTCTTT. The entire variable domain, with the rest obtained from reference TRBV19 and TRBJ1-1, is as follows: DGGITQSPKYLFRKEGQNVTLSCEQNLNHDAMYWYRQDPGQGLRLIYYSQIVNDFQKGDIAEGYSVSREKKESFPLTVTSAQKNPTAFYLCASRSRDRGTEAFFGQGTRLTVV.

The J gene is TRBJ1-2, the V gene TRBV20-1; no reliable D call. This CDR3 region has 12 residues. V was cut by 3 bases and J by 4 bases, with 9 bases left in between. Germline V lookup: CDR1 DFQATT, CDR2 SNEGSKA (reference sequence). CDR3 in DNA: TGCAGTGCTAGTCCGGGTCCCTATGGCTACACCTTC. This gives the protein CSASPGPYGYTF.

On this clone: At one boundary the junction diverges from the germline segment, which might be a read error. The genes are TRBV28 and TRBJ1-1; TRBD1 aligns across 10 bases. The V gene's germline CDR1 is MDHEN and CDR2 SYDVKM. This CDR3 spans 12 amino acids. The CDR3 DNA is TGTGCCAGCAGTATCTCAACCGGGGGACAGGGGTTT. This gives the protein CASSISTGGQGF. The variable domain in full, with the rest retrieved from reference TRBV28 and TRBJ1-1, is DVKVTQSSRYLVKRTGEKVFLECVQDMDHENMFWYRQDPGLGLRLIYFSYDVKMKEKGDIPEGYSVSREKKERFSLILESASTNQTSMYLCASSISTGGQGFGQGTRLTVV.

V is TRBV3-1 (or the pseudogene TRBV3-2) and J is TRBJ2-1, with D maybe TRBD1 (6 bases). CDR3 size: 16 residues. Germline V gene data show CDR1 as LGHDT and CDR2 as YNNKEL (reference sequence). Deletions cut 4 bases from V and 0 bases from J, with 13 bases between. Here the CDR3 reads CASSPREGVSYNEQFF. In DNA, the CDR3 is TGTGCCAGCAGCCCGCGAGAGGGGGTCTCCTACAATGAGCAGTTCTTC.

V gene TRBV6-6 combines with J gene TRBJ2-5, with D possibly TRBD1 on 6 matching bases. The CDR3 is 11 residues long. Trimming took 9 bases from V and 5 from J, leaving 10 bases between them. Germline-derived CDR1 and CDR2 are MNHNY and SVGAGI (reference sequence). The CDR3 DNA follows: TGTGCCAGTACAGGGTGGGAGACCCAGTACTTC. Translation: CASTGWETQYF.

The chain combines TRBV7-3 with TRBJ1-5; 8 nucleotides agree with TRBD1. The CDR3 runs 13 residues. Unmatched junction bases numbered 1, after V lost 2 bases and J lost 7 bases. CDR1 and CDR2 (germline): SGHTA, FQGTGA. Here the CDR3 reads CASSLSGGQPQHF. The CDR3 coding sequence is TGTGCCAGCAGCTTATCAGGGGGCCAGCCCCAGCATTTT.

The chain has TRBV30 and TRBJ1-1; no clear D gene. Germline V gives CDR1 GTSNPN, CDR2 SVGIG (reference sequence). The germline V and J ends were trimmed by 4 bases and 1 base, with 13 bases remaining between them. CDR3 length: 14 residues. Here the CDR3 reads CAWKPAEPNTEAFF. In DNA, the CDR3 is TGTGCCTGGAAACCGGCGGAACCGAACACTGAAGCTTTCTTT.

The chain couples TRBV14 to TRBJ2-5; D gene uncertain. The CDR3 totals 14 residues. CDR1 is SGHDN, CDR2 FVKESK, per germline. V lost 3 bases and J lost 2, with 10 bases in between. Here the CDR3 reads CASSHYAGQETQYF. The CDR3 DNA is TGTGCCAGCAGCCATTACGCAGGACAAGAGACCCAGTACTTC.

In its sample, this clone was seen once. This sample also contains other DNA sequences that code for the same CDR3. The chain combines TRBV28 with TRBJ1-5; TRBD1 matches at 8 bases. Trimming took 6 bases from V and 7 from J; bases not matched to a gene: 5. From germline, CDR1 is MDHEN and CDR2 SYDVKM. This CDR3 spans 13 amino acids. CDR3 amino acids: CASRWTGNQPQHF. The CDR3 DNA follows: TGTGCCAGCAGATGGACAGGGAACCAGCCCCAGCATTTT.

V gene TRBV5-6 combines with J gene TRBJ1-1; D ambiguous. The V and J ends lost 0 bases and 5 bases respectively, with 5 bases between them. Germline V lookup: CDR1 SGHDT, CDR2 YYEEEE. The CDR3 covers 12 residues. The CDR3, as DNA: TGTGCCAGCAGCTTGGGGAGGACTGAAGCTTTCTTT. This sequence encodes CASSLGRTEAFF.

The gene calls are TRBV9 and TRBJ2-3; the match to TRBD2 covers 13 bases. The germline gives CDR1 SGDLS, CDR2 YYNGEE. Trimming at V came to 6 bases and at J to 1 base, leaving 5 bases not matched to a gene. The CDR3 covers 16 residues. As DNA, the CDR3 is TGTGCCAGCAACCCAACTAGCGGGGGGGGCACAGATACGCAGTATTTT. This sequence encodes CASNPTSGGGTDTQYF. The full variable domain, in which reference TRBV9 and TRBJ2-3 provide the parts outside the CDR3, is DSGVTQTPKHLITATGQRVTLRCSPRSGDLSVYWYQQSLDQGLQFLIQYYNGEERAKGNILERFSAQQFPDLHSELNLSSLELGDSALYFCASNPTSGGGTDTQYFGPGTRLTVL.

CDR3 coding DNA: TGCGCCAGCAGTCAGCCAAGGAGTAAAAACATTCAGTACTTC. Its protein is CASSQPRSKNIQYF. This chain joins TRBV4-1 and TRBJ2-4; D gene unclear. Germline values: CDR1 MGHRA, CDR2 YSYEKL. The CDR3 has 14 residues. V lost 6 bases, J lost 4 bases, and 13 bases lay in between.

This sequence joins TRBV5-4 and TRBJ1-2; no reliable D call. The germline CDR1 and CDR2 sequences are SGHNT and YYREEE (reference sequence). V lost 1 base, J lost 2 bases, and 9 bases lay in between. The CDR3 is 14 amino acids. Here the CDR3 DNA reads TGTGCCAGCAGCTTGTCTAGCCAGAACTATGGCTACACCTTC. Amino acids: CASSLSSQNYGYTF.

The gene calls are TRBV28 and TRBJ2-1, with D unclear. CDR3 size: 13 residues. Germline loops: CDR1 MDHEN, CDR2 SYDVKM. V shed 4 bases and J shed 8 bases, with 12 bases lying between them. CDR3 region: CASSWARYDEQFF. In DNA, the CDR3 is TGTGCCAGCAGTTGGGCAAGGTATGATGAGCAGTTCTTC.

The chain links TRBV5-6 to TRBJ2-7, with D unresolved. The germline V gene encodes CDR1 SGHDT and CDR2 YYEEEE. The CDR3 is made up of 17 amino acids. The V gene lost 5 bases and the J gene lost 0 bases, with 21 bases spanning the gap. This chain's CDR3 is CASSISVGRSYSYEQYF. Written as DNA, the CDR3 is TGTGCCAGCAGTATATCGGTAGGCCGGAGTTACTCCTACGAGCAGTACTTC.

V and J are TRBV9 and TRBJ1-1, with 7 nucleotides matching TRBD1. CDR1 is SGDLS and CDR2 is YYNGEE in the germline V gene. This CDR3 has 12 amino acids. Unmatched junction bases numbered 6, after V lost 4 bases and J lost 9 bases. This CDR3 is CASSTTGEKAFF. CDR3 nucleotide sequence: TGTGCCAGCAGCACTACAGGGGAGAAAGCTTTCTTT.

This clone was observed a few times. The chain recombines TRBV5-1 with TRBJ2-2, with D perhaps TRBD1 (6 bases). CDR3 size: 13 residues. Between the trimmed V and J ends, which lost 2 bases and 7 bases, there was a span of 9 bases. Germline assignment: CDR1 SGHRS and CDR2 YFSETQ. The CDR3 DNA follows: TGCGCCAGCAGCTTCACAGGGTTCGGGGAGCTGTTTTTT. This translates into CASSFTGFGELFF.

The chain links TRBV6-5 to TRBJ2-7, with 9 bases aligning to TRBD1. The trim removed 7 bases at V and 2 bases at J, leaving 6 bases unmatched. Germline CDR1 and CDR2: MNHEY and SVGAGI. The CDR3 spans 14 residues. This CDR3 reads CASTNRGRAYEQYF. The CDR3 nucleotides are TGTGCCAGCACCAACAGGGGGCGCGCCTACGAGCAGTACTTC.

The CDR3 region is CASRESTGTVLIYGYTF. CDR3 nucleotide sequence: TGTGCCAGCAGGGAATCTACTGGGACAGTCCTCATCTATGGCTACACCTTC. The rearrangement uses TRBV28 and TRBJ1-2; 7 bases agree with TRBD1. Per the germline V gene, CDR1 is MDHEN and CDR2 is SYDVKM. This CDR3 is 17 amino acids long. After removal of 6 bases from V and 4 bases from J, the junction contained 17 bases not matched to a gene.

This sequence joins TRBV6-1 and TRBJ2-1, with D maybe TRBD1 (6 bases). Germline V gene sequence: CDR1 MNHNS, CDR2 SASEGT. CDR3 length: 15 residues. V was clipped by 2 bases and J by 2 bases, with 10 bases between them. CDR3 loop: CASSEIQGPYNEQFF. CDR3 nucleotide sequence: TGTGCCAGCAGTGAAATACAGGGTCCCTACAATGAGCAGTTCTTC.

The gene calls are TRBV7-6 and TRBJ2-2, with 8 bases identical to TRBD1. CDR3 length: 16 amino acids. Per the germline V gene, CDR1 is SGHVS and CDR2 is FNYEAQ. V trimming: 5 bases; J trimming: 0 bases; junction bases outside the gene matches: 5. The CDR3 nucleotides read TGTGCCAGCAGCGCCCAGGGGGCAGCGAACACCGGGGAGCTGTTTTTT. Amino acids: CASSAQGAANTGELFF.

This chain links TRBV6-6 with TRBJ1-1; TRBD1 is a possible D gene (6 bases). V gave up 7 bases and J gave up 8 bases, with 14 bases separating them. This CDR3 has 12 residues. Germline CDR1 is MNHNY and CDR2 is SVGAGI (reference sequence). The CDR3 DNA follows: TGTGCCAGCATGGGGGGGGGCGAAGAAGCTTTCTTT. This sequence encodes CASMGGGEEAFF.